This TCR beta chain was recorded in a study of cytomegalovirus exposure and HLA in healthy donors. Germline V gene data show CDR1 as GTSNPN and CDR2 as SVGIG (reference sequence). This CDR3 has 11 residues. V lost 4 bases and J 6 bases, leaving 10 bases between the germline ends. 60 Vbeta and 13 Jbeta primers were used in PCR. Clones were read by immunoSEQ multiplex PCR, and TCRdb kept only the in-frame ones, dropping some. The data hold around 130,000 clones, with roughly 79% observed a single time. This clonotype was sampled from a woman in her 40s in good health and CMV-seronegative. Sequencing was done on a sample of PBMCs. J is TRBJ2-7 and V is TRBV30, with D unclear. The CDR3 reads CAWKERLEQYF. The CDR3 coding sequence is TGTGCCTGGAAGGAGAGGCTCGAGCAGTACTTC.